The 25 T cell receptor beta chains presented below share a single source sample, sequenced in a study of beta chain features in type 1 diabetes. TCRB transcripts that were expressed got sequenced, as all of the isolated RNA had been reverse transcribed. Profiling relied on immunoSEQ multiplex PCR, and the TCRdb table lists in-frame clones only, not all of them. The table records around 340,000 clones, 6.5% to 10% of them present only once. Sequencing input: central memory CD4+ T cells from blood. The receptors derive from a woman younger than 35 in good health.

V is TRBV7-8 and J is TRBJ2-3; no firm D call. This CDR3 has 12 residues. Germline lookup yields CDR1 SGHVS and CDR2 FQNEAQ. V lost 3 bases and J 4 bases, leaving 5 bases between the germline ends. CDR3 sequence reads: CASSFYSDTQYF. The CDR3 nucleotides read TGTGCCAGCAGCTTTTACTCAGATACGCAGTATTTT.

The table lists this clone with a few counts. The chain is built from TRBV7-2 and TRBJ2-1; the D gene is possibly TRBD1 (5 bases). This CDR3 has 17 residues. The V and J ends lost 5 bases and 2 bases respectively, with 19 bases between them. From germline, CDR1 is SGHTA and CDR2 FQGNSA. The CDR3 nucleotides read TGTGCCAGCAGCCCCTTATGGGGCAACTTTGCCTACAATGAGCAGTTCTTC. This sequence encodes CASSPLWGNFAYNEQFF.

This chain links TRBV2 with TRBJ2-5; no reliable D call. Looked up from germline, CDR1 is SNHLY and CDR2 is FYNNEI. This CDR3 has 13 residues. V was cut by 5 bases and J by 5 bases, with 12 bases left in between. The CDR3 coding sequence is TGTGCCAGCAGTTTGGCCCAAGGGGAGACCCAGTACTTC. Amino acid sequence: CASSLAQGETQYF.

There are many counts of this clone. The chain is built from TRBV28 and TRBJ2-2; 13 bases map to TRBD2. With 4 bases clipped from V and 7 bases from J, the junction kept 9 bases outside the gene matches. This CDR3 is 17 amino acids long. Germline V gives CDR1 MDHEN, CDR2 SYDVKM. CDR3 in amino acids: CASSSPRLAGGLGELFF. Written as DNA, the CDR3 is TGTGCCAGCAGTTCCCCCAGACTAGCGGGAGGTCTCGGGGAGCTGTTTTTT.

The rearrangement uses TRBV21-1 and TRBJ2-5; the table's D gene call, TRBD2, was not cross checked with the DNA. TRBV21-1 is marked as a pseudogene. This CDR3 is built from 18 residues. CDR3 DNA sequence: TGTGCCAGCAGCAAAACACGCGGAGGGCCATGGTACCAAGAGACCCAGTACTTC. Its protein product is CASSKTRGGPWYQETQYF.

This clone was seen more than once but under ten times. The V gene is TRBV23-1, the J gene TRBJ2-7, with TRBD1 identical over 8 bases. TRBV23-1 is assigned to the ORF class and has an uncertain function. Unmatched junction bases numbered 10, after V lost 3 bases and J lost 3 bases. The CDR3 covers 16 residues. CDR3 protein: CASSHAGGRTHYEQYF. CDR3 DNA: TGCGCCAGCAGTCACGCAGGGGGCCGGACCCACTACGAGCAGTACTTC.

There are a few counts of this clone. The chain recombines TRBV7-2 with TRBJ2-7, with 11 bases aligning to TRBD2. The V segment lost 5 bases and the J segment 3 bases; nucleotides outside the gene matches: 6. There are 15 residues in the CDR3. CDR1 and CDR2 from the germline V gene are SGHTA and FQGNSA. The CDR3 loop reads CASSPSLAGGYEQYF. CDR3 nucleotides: TGTGCCAGCAGCCCGAGTCTAGCGGGAGGCTACGAGCAGTACTTC.

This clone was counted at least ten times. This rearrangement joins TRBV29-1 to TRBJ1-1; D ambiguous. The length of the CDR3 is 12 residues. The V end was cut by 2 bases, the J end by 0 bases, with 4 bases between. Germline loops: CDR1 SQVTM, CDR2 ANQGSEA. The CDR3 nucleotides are TGCAGCGTTGAACGAGTGAACACTGAAGCTTTCTTT. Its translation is CSVERVNTEAFF.

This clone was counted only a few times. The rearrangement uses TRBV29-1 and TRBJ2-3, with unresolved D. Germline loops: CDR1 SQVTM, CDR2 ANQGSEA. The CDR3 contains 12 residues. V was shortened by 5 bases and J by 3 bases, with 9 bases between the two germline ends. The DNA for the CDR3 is TGCAGCGTTACGCTAGGGACAGATACGCAGTATTTT. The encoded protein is CSVTLGTDTQYF.

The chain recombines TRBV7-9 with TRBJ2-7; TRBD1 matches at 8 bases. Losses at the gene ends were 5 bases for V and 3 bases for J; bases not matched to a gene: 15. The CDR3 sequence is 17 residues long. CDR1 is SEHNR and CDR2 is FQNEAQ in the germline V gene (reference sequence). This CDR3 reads CASSGLGTRTGSYEQYF. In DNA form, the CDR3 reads TGTGCCAGCAGCGGACTTGGCACGAGGACAGGGAGCTACGAGCAGTACTTC.

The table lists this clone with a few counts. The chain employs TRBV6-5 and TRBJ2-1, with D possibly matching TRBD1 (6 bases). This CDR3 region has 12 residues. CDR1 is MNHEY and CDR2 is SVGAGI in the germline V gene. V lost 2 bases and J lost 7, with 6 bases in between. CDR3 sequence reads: CASSYQGNEQFF. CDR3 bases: TGTGCCAGCAGTTACCAGGGGAATGAGCAGTTCTTC.

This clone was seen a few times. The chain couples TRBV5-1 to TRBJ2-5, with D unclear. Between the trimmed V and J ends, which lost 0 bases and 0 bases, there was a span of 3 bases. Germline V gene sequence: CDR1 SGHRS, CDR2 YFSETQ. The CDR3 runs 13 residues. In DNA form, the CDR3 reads TGCGCCAGCAGCTTGGGGTACCAAGAGACCCAGTACTTC. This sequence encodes CASSLGYQETQYF. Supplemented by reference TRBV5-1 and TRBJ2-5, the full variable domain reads KAGVTQTPRYLIKTRGQQVTLSCSPISGHRSVSWYQQTPGQGLQFLFEYFSETQRNKGNFPGRFSGRQFSNSRSEMNVSTLELGDSALYLCASSLGYQETQYFGPGTRLLVL.

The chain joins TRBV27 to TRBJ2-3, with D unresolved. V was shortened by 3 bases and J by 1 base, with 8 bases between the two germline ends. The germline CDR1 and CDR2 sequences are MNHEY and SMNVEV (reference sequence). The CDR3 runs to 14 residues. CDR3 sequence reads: CASSFSGGTDTQYF. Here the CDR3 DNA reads TGTGCCAGCAGTTTCTCTGGAGGCACAGATACGCAGTATTTT.

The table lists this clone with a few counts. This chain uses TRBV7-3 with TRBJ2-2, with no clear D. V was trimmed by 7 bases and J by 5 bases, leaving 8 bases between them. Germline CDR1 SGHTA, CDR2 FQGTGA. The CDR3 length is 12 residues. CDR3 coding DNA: TGTGCCAGCACCCGACATACCGGGGAGCTGTTTTTT. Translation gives CASTRHTGELFF.

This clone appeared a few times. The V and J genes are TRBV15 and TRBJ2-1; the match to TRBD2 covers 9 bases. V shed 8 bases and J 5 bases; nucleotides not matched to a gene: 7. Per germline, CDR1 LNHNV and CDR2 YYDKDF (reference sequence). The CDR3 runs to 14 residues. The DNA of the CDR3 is TGTGCCACCTCGACCTGGACTAGCGACAATGAGCAGTTCTTC. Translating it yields CATSTWTSDNEQFF.

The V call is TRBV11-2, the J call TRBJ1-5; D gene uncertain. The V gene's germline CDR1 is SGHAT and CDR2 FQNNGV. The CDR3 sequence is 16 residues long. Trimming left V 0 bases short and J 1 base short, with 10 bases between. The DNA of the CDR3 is TGTGCCAGCAGCTTAGATGGAGGGATAAGCAATCAGCCCCAGCATTTT. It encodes CASSLDGGISNQPQHF.

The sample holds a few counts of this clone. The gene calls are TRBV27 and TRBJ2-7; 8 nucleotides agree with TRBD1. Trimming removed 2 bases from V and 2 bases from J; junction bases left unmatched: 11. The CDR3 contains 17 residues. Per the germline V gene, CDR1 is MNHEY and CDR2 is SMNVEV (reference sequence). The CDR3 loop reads CASSLRPPRQGTYEQYF. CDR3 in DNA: TGTGCCAGCAGTTTAAGGCCTCCGAGACAGGGGACCTACGAGCAGTACTTC.

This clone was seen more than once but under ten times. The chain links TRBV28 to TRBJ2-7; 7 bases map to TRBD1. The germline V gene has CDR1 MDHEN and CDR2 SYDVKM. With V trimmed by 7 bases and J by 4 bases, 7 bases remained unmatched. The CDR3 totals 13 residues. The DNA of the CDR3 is TGTGCCAGCATGGGGACAGTATTGTACGAGCAGTACTTC. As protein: CASMGTVLYEQYF.

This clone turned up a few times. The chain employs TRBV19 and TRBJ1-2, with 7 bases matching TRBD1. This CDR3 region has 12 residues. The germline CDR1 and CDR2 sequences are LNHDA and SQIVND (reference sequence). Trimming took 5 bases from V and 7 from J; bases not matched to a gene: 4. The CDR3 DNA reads TGTGCCAGTAGTGTTCGGACAGGTGGCTACACCTTC. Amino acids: CASSVRTGGYTF.

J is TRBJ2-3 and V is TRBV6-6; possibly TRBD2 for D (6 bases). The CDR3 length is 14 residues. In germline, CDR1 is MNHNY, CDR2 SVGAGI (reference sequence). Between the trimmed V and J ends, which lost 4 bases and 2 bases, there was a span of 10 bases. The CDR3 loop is CASSLGGTTDTQYF. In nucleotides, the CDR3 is TGTGCCAGCAGTTTAGGAGGGACCACAGATACGCAGTATTTT.

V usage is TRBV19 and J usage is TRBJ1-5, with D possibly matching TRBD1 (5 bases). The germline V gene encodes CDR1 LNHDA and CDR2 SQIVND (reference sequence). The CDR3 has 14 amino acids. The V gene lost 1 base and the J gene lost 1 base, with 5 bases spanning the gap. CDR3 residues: CASSIAGSNQPQHF. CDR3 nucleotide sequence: TGTGCCAGTAGTATAGCAGGGAGCAATCAGCCCCAGCATTTT.

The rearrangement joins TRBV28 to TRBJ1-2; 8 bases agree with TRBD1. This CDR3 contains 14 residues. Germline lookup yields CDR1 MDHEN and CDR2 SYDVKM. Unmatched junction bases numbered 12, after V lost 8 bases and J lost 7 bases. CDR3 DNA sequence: TGTGCCAGCTCGAGGCCAGGGGGCGCCTTTGGCTACACCTTC. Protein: CASSRPGGAFGYTF.

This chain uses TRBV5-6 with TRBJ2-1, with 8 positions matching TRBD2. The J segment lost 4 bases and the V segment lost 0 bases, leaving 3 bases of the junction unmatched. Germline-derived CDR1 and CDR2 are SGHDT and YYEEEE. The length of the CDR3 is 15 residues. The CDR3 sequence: CASSLDQREYNEQFF. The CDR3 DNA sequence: TGTGCCAGCAGCTTGGACCAGCGGGAGTACAATGAGCAGTTCTTC. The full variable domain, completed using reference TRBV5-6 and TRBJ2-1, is DAGVTQSPTHLIKTRGQQVTLRCSPKSGHDTVSWYQQALGQGPQFIFQYYEEEERQRGNFPDRFSGHQFPNYSSELNVNALLLGDSALYLCASSLDQREYNEQFFGPGTRLTVL.

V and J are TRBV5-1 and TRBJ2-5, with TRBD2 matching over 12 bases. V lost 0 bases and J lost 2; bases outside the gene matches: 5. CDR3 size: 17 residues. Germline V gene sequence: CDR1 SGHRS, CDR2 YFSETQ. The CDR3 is CASSLGGLAGTQETQYF. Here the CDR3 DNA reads TGCGCCAGCAGCTTGGGTGGACTAGCGGGAACACAAGAGACCCAGTACTTC.

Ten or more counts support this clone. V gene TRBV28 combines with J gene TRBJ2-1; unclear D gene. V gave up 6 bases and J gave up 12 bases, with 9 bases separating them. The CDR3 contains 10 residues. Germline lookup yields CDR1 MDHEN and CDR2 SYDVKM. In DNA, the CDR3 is TGTGCCAGCAGCCGTTTGAGGCAGTTCTTC. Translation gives CASSRLRQFF.